This TCR beta chain was obtained from a study of CD8 T cells in Susac syndrome. With regard to this clonotype: The antigen remains undetermined.

With random hexamers, reverse transcription was performed on about 0.45 to 1 ug of RNA. The method of amplification for TCR beta CDR3 was immunoSEQ multiplex PCR, covering 54 Vbeta and 13 Jbeta. Using its own MiXCR run on the immunoSEQ multiplex PCR reads, TCRdb lists one record per CDR3 protein. The table includes 150,000 to 250,000 distinct CDR3 sequences, 90% to 95% detected once. Overall study findings and caveats: The number of individuals included in the study's TCR sequencing and HLA analysis was acknowledged as relatively small.

Germline CDR1 is SGDLS and CDR2 is YYNGEE. This CDR3 comprises 16 residues. Trimming cost V 0 bases and J 0 bases, with 9 bases left between them. TEMRA cells were enriched by FACS, and CD4+ and CD8+ T cells were negatively isolated. Sequencing was performed on CD4+ T cells from PBMCs. This receptor was identified in a human donor with multiple sclerosis. The V gene is TRBV9, the J gene TRBJ2-2; tentatively, D is TRBD2 (6 bases). The CDR3 DNA sequence: TGTGCCAGCAGCGTAGGTGTAGCGGCGAACACCGGGGAGCTGTTTTTT. As protein: CASSVGVAANTGELFF.